The 13 T cell receptor beta chains below come from one sample, sequenced in a study of T cells in Graves' hyperthyroidism and ophthalmopathy. Template material for amplifying TCR beta CDR3 regions consisted of RNA transcripts. The HTBI primer set drove a first-round RT-PCR of the TCR CDR3. Via MiXCR, TCRdb re-called the multiplex PCR reads, giving one row per CDR3 protein. The data contain 530,000 or so distinct CDR3 sequences, about 15% of them seen just once; the ten biggest clones take up under 20%. The sequenced material came from blood. The receptor set was obtained from a woman under 30 with Graves' ophthalmopathy.

This clonotype has ten or more counts. This rearrangement joins TRBV7-2 to TRBJ2-1, with D unclear. Trimming pared 4 bases from V and 7 bases from J, leaving 11 bases between. Per the germline V gene, CDR1 is SGHTA and CDR2 is FQGNSA. The CDR3 is 13 residues long. The CDR3 protein is CASSYAVPNEQFF. The CDR3 DNA reads TGTGCCAGCAGCTACGCGGTACCTAATGAGCAGTTCTTC.

This clonotype was counted at least ten times. The V gene is TRBV20-1, the J gene TRBJ2-1; 7 bases are a match to TRBD1. V lost 0 bases to trimming and J lost 4 bases; unmatched junction nucleotides: 3. Germline CDR1 is DFQATT and CDR2 is SNEGSKA (reference sequence). The CDR3 covers 14 residues. The CDR3 nucleotides are TGCAGTGCTAGAGATCCAGGGGGTTACAATGAGCAGTTCTTC. This gives the protein CSARDPGGYNEQFF.

This clonotype showed up many times. The chain recombines TRBV11-1 with TRBJ1-1, with D tentatively TRBD1 (6 bases). Germline-derived CDR1 and CDR2 are SGHAT and FQDESV (reference sequence). V was clipped by 5 bases and J by 1 base, with 20 bases between them. CDR3 length: 17 residues. CDR3 residues: CASSPGHLIGWNTEAFF. DNA for the CDR3: TGTGCCAGCAGCCCGGGACACCTAATAGGTTGGAACACTGAAGCTTTCTTT.

This clonotype was counted only a few times. This sequence joins TRBV12-3 or TRBV12-4 and TRBJ2-2; TRBD2 aligns across 10 bases. The ends lost 7 bases at V and 4 bases at J; junction bases unmatched: 6. The CDR3 covers 15 residues. Here the CDR3 DNA reads TGTGCCAGCACCTGGGGGACTAGCGTCACCGGGGAGCTGTTTTTT. This sequence encodes CASTWGTSVTGELFF.

This clonotype was seen many times. The chain uses TRBV28 and TRBJ1-1; 7 bases match TRBD1. This CDR3 comprises 14 residues. Germline trimming cut 6 bases from V and 0 bases from J; bases unmatched to any gene: 4. Germline CDR1 and CDR2: MDHEN and SYDVKM. CDR3 loop: CASRQDRVNTEAFF. The CDR3 nucleotides are TGTGCCAGCAGACAAGACAGGGTGAACACTGAAGCTTTCTTT.

This clonotype was observed a handful of times. The chain joins TRBV7-9 to TRBJ1-2, with D unresolved. V was cut by 5 bases and J by 4 bases, with 17 bases left in between. The CDR3 has 15 amino acids. CDR1 is SEHNR, CDR2 FQNEAQ, per germline (reference sequence). The CDR3: CASSQVDTLGYGYTF. CDR3 sequence (DNA): TGTGCCAGCAGCCAAGTCGACACCTTGGGCTATGGCTACACCTTC.

This clonotype was seen many times. This rearrangement joins TRBV30 to TRBJ1-2; the D gene is possibly TRBD1 (5 bases). Trimming removed 2 bases at V and 12 bases at J, with 13 bases between. CDR1 and CDR2 from the germline V gene are GTSNPN and SVGIG (reference sequence). This CDR3 has 11 residues. The CDR3 sequence: CAWSPGTPNTF. Written as DNA, the CDR3 is TGTGCCTGGAGTCCTGGGACGCCAAACACCTTC.

This clonotype was found many times. J is TRBJ1-1 and V is TRBV5-1; no reliable D call. This CDR3 has 16 residues. V shed 0 bases and J shed 3 bases, with 15 bases lying between them. Per the germline V gene, CDR1 is SGHRS and CDR2 is YFSETQ. The CDR3: CASSLAILGGDTEAFF. In DNA, the CDR3 is TGCGCCAGCAGCTTGGCCATCCTGGGCGGGGACACTGAAGCTTTCTTT.

This clonotype appeared many times. The V gene is TRBV7-3, the J gene TRBJ2-1; 8 nucleotides line up with TRBD2. Trimming cost V 1 base and J 2 bases; bases outside gene matches: 1. The CDR3 spans 15 residues. CDR1 is SGHTA, CDR2 FQGTGA, per germline. The CDR3 spells CASSLIGRAYNEQFF. CDR3 in DNA: TGTGCCAGCAGCTTAATCGGGAGGGCCTACAATGAGCAGTTCTTC.

This clonotype was detected ten times or more. The chain couples TRBV6-1 to TRBJ2-7; 10 nucleotides line up with TRBD1. Germline CDR1 MNHNS, CDR2 SASEGT. V lost 10 bases, J lost 5 bases, and 5 bases stayed unmatched. The CDR3 length is 12 residues. CDR3 loop: CATRTGGDEQYF. The DNA for the CDR3 is TGTGCCACGAGGACAGGGGGAGACGAGCAGTACTTC.

The CDR3 sequence: CASSPLGGGLAGEYNEQFF. The CDR3 region has the DNA TGTGCCAGCAGCCCCCTCGGGGGTGGACTAGCGGGAGAGTACAATGAGCAGTTCTTC. The V and J genes are TRBV7-3 and TRBJ2-1; TRBD2 agrees at 13 bases. CDR1 is SGHTA, CDR2 FQGTGA, per germline. This CDR3 is 19 amino acids long. After removal of 5 bases from V and 4 bases from J, the junction contained 14 bases not matched to a gene.

This sequence joins TRBV6-1 and TRBJ1-2; 9 positions agree with TRBD1. The V gene's germline CDR1 is MNHNS and CDR2 SASEGT. Trimming cost V 6 bases and J 3 bases; bases outside gene matches: 11. CDR3 length: 16 amino acids. CDR3 amino acids: CASSRNADRGYYGYTF. CDR3 nucleotides: TGTGCCAGCAGCCGAAACGCGGACAGGGGATACTATGGCTACACCTTC.

This chain uses TRBV30 with TRBJ2-1; D is possibly TRBD2 (5 bases). Per the germline V gene, CDR1 is GTSNPN and CDR2 is SVGIG (reference sequence). V lost 0 bases and J lost 2, with 11 bases in between. The CDR3 loop spans 15 amino acids. The CDR3 is CAWSVGAVPYNEQFF. CDR3 nucleotides: TGTGCCTGGAGTGTAGGAGCGGTCCCCTACAATGAGCAGTTCTTC.